A selection of T cell receptor beta chains follows, all from one sample in a study of a mutant IDH1 vaccine in newly diagnosed glioma. Here immunoSEQ multiplex PCR was the method, and the copy in TCRdb shows in-frame clones only, minus some. The sample comprises 25,000 to 35,000 clones, roughly 80% of which are singletons, and approximately 8.4% rests with the top ten. Antigen specificity for these receptors is unknown. This specimen was PBMCs, taken from a glioma patient whose treatment included an IDH1 peptide vaccine. The receptors shown here come from a woman between 18 and 29 years old with glioma. Both conserved end residues are part of each CDR3. A D gene is named only where the DNA matches it firmly. Only part of the rows carry a size: once, few, many, or a class if the clone is expanded.

CAWRPTSGGPPAQYF,TGTGCCTGGAGACCGACTAGCGGGGGGCCCCCGGCCCAGTACTTC,TRBD2,.,TRBJ2-5,TRBV30,15
CASSEALQGSNQPQHF,TGTGCCAGCAGTGAAGCGCTTCAGGGGAGCAATCAGCCCCAGCATTTT,.,.,TRBJ1-5,TRBV2,16
CASSEGGASQPQHF,TGTGCCAGCAGCGAGGGCGGGGCCAGTCAGCCCCAGCATTTT,.,.,TRBJ1-5,TRBV7-2,14
CASSLPRDWRNTGELFF,TGTGCCAGCAGCCTTCCGAGGGACTGGAGGAACACCGGGGAGCTGTTTTTT,.,.,TRBJ2-2,TRBV14,17
CASSLSGDEQYF,TGTGCCAGCAGTTTATCAGGGGACGAGCAGTACTTC,.,.,TRBJ2-7,TRBV27,12
CASKEPLDRGPNVLTF,TGTGCCAGCAAGGAACCTCTGGACAGGGGGCCCAACGTCCTGACTTTC,TRBD1,.,TRBJ2-6,TRBV2,16
CASSSDRTYGYTF,TGTGCCAGCAGCTCGGACAGAACCTATGGCTACACCTTC,.,few,TRBJ1-2,TRBV7-9,13
CASSLGQNNEAFF,TGTGCCAGCAGCCTGGGACAGAATAATGAAGCTTTCTTT,TRBD1,.,TRBJ1-1,TRBV7-9,13
CASSPEGSRARGNTIYF,TGTGCCAGCAGCCCAGAGGGGTCCAGGGCCCGGGGAAACACCATATATTTT,.,once,TRBJ1-3,TRBV4-2,17
CASSSRLAGTPTGNEQFF,TGTGCCAGCAGTTCGAGACTAGCGGGTACGCCCACTGGGAATGAGCAGTTCTTC,TRBD2,.,TRBJ2-1,TRBV27,18
CASSPYADASYEQYF,TGCGCCAGCAGCCCTTACGCGGACGCCTCCTACGAGCAGTACTTC,.,.,TRBJ2-7,TRBV4-3,15
CASSYSGVKSYTF,TGTGCCAGCAGTTACTCCGGGGTAAAAAGCTACACCTTC,.,.,TRBJ1-2,TRBV6-5,13
CASGEAATLDTQYF,TGTGCCAGCGGGGAGGCCGCGACACTGGATACGCAGTATTTT,.,.,TRBJ2-3,TRBV2,14
CASSLSGGWGEKLFF,TGTGCCAGCAGCTTATCAGGGGGCTGGGGTGAAAAACTGTTTTTT,TRBD1,.,TRBJ1-4,TRBV7-2,15
CASRGSPYGYTF,TGTGCCAGTAGAGGCAGTCCTTATGGCTACACCTTC,.,.,TRBJ1-2,TRBV19,12
CSVRRQGNEQYF,TGCAGCGTACGACGACAGGGGAACGAGCAGTACTTC,TRBD1,.,TRBJ2-7,TRBV29-1,12
CASSLYDSNQPQHF,TGTGCCAGCAGTTTATATGATAGCAATCAGCCCCAGCATTTT,.,.,TRBJ1-5,TRBV27,14
CAISESLATNTGELFF,TGTGCCATCAGTGAGTCGCTAGCGACGAACACCGGGGAGCTGTTTTTT,.,.,TRBJ2-2,TRBV10-3,16
CASSVSQNTEAFF,TGTGCCAGCAGCGTAAGTCAGAACACTGAAGCTTTCTTT,.,few,TRBJ1-1,TRBV9,13
CASSILSSYNEQFF,TGTGCCAGTAGTATTTTATCCTCCTACAATGAGCAGTTCTTC,.,.,TRBJ2-1,TRBV19,14
CASSPPPGGRPGELFF,TGTGCCAGCAGCCCCCCCCCAGGCGGGAGGCCCGGGGAGCTGTTTTTT,TRBD2,.,TRBJ2-2,TRBV9,16
CAGSSQNTEAFF,TGTGCCGGCAGCAGCCAGAACACTGAAGCTTTCTTT,.,.,TRBJ1-1,TRBV6-6,12
CSVTLENIQYF,TGCAGCGTCACACTAGAAAACATTCAGTACTTC,.,once,TRBJ2-4,TRBV29-1,11
CASATPGGASKNEQFF,TGTGCCAGCGCGACCCCCGGGGGGGCCTCTAAGAATGAGCAGTTCTTC,TRBD2,.,TRBJ2-1,TRBV6-6,16
CASSQEGGLAGDTQYF,TGTGCCAGCAGCCAAGAAGGGGGACTAGCGGGAGATACGCAGTATTTT,TRBD2,.,TRBJ2-3,TRBV4-2,16
CAISAGTGAYEQYF,TGTGCCATCAGTGCTGGGACAGGGGCCTACGAGCAGTACTTC,TRBD1,few,TRBJ2-7,TRBV10-3,14
CASSPSWGIGGYTF,TGTGCCAGCAGCCCTAGTTGGGGCATTGGTGGCTACACCTTC,.,.,TRBJ1-2,TRBV6-5,14
CASSQGAHSYNEQFF,TGTGCCAGCAGTCAGGGGGCCCATTCCTACAATGAGCAGTTCTTC,TRBD1,.,TRBJ2-1,TRBV6-5,15
CASSEVGRGVGGYTF,TGTGCCAGCAGTGAAGTGGGCAGGGGAGTTGGTGGCTACACCTTC,.,few,TRBJ1-2,TRBV6-1,15
CASSSSPGLYNEQFF,TGTGCCAGCAGTTCCTCCCCAGGGCTCTACAATGAGCAGTTCTTC,.,.,TRBJ2-1,TRBV28,15
CASSNGQGYGSPLHF,TGTGCCAGCAGTAACGGACAGGGTTATGGTTCACCCCTCCACTTT,TRBD1,.,TRBJ1-6,TRBV27,15
CASSVDSGGAETQYF,TGTGCCAGCAGCGTAGATAGCGGGGGGGCAGAGACCCAGTACTTC,TRBD2,few,TRBJ2-5,TRBV9,15
CAISVGGLGSEQYF,TGTGCCATCAGTGTTGGGGGGCTAGGGTCCGAGCAGTACTTC,.,.,TRBJ2-7,TRBV10-3,14